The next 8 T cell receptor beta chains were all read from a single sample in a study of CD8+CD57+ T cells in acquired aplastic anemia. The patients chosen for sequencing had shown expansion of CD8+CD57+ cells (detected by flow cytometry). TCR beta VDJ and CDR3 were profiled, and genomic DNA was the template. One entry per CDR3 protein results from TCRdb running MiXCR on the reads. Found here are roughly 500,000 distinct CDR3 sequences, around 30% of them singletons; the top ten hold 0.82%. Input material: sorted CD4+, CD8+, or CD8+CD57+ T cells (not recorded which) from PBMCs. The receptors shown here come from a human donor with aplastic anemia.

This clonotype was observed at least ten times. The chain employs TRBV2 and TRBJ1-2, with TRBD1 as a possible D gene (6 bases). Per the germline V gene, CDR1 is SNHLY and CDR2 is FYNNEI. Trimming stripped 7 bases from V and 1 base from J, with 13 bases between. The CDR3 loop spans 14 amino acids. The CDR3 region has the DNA TGTGCCAGCATGAGGACAGCTTTTAACTATGGCTACACCTTC. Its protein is CASMRTAFNYGYTF.

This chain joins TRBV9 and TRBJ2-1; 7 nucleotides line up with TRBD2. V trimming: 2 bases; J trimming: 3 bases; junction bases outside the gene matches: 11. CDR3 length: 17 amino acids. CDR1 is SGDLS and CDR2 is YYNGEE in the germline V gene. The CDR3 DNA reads TGTGCCAGCAGCGTTAACCCTGGACTAGTTAACTACAATGAGCAGTTCTTC. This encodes CASSVNPGLVNYNEQFF.

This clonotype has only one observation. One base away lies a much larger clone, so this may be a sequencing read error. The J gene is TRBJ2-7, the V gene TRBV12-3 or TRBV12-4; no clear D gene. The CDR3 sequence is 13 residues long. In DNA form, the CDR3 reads TGTGCCAGCAGTCCCTACCTCTCCCACGAGCAGTACTTC. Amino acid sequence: CASSPYLSHEQYF.

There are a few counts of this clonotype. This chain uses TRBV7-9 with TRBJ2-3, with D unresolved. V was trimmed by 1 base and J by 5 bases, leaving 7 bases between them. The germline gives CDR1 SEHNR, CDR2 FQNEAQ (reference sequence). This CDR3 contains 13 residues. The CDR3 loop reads CASSLGLGDTQYF. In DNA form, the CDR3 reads TGTGCCAGCAGCTTAGGATTAGGAGATACGCAGTATTTT.

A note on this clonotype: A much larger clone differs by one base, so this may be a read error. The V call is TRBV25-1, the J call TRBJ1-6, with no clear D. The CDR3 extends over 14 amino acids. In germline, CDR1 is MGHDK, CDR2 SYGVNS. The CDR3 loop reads CASGQPGRNSPLHF. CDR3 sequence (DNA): TGCGCCAGCGGCCAACCCGGACGGAATTCACCCCTCCACTTT.

The CDR3 nucleotides read TGTGCCAGCAGCCAAGCAGCCCAGCAGGTCGGCGAGCAGTACTTC. Its protein product is CASSQAAQQVGEQYF. The gene calls are TRBV7-9 and TRBJ2-7; the D is unclear. Looked up from germline, CDR1 is SEHNR and CDR2 is FQNEAQ (reference sequence). This CDR3 has 15 residues. The V gene lost 5 bases and the J gene lost 6 bases, with 20 bases spanning the gap.

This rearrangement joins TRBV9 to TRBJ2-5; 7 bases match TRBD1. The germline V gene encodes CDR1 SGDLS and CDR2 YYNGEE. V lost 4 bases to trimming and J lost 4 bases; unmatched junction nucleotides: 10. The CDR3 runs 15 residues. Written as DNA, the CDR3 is TGTGCCAGCAGCCCACACAGGGGCCGGGGAGAGACCCAGTACTTC. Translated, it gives CASSPHRGRGETQYF.

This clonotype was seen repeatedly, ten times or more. CDR3 residues: CSARDGYERAQHF. As DNA, the CDR3 is TGCAGTGCTAGAGATGGGTATGAAAGGGCCCAGCATTTT. This chain connects TRBV20-1 to TRBJ1-5; no clear D gene. V lost 0 bases and J 11 bases, leaving 14 bases between the germline ends. Per the germline V gene, CDR1 is DFQATT and CDR2 is SNEGSKA (reference sequence). This CDR3 contains 13 residues.